The source of this T cell receptor beta chain is a study of blood T cell repertoires in COVID-19. Using immunoSEQ multiplex PCR, the repertoire was profiled, and TCRdb retains in-frame clones only, with some absent. Found here are more than 250,000 clones, approximately 88% of them singletons; the top ten hold 1.6%. CDR1 MDHEN and CDR2 SYDVKM come from the germline V gene. The CDR3 contains 16 residues. The V end lost 5 bases, the J end lost 0 bases, and 14 bases lay between the germline ends. The chain employs TRBV28 and TRBJ2-4; TRBD1 might be the D (6 bases). This receptor was taken from a woman in her thirties with COVID-19, enrolled during active disease. Sequenced: peripheral blood. Here the CDR3 DNA reads TGTGCCAGCAGTCCCACAGGGAGCCGAGCCAAAAACATTCAGTACTTC. Its protein is CASSPTGSRAKNIQYF.